Listed below are T cell receptor beta chains from one sample, sequenced in a study of glioma-infiltrating T cells after dendritic cell vaccination. Repertoires were generated with immunoSEQ multiplex PCR, while TCRdb's copy carries only in-frame clones and drops some. The sample records fewer than 70,000 clones, over 65% being singletons. The sample was blood, taken after dendritic cell vaccination. These TCRs come from a human donor with glioblastoma. Both conserved end residues are part of each CDR3. Fields, in order: clone size, J gene, D gene, V gene, CDR3 protein, CDR3 DNA. The D gene is left open where the match is weak. Expanded clones get a size class; other rows say once, few or many, or leave the size out.

abundance: .
j_gene: TRBJ2-4
d_gene: .
v_gene: TRBV2
CDR3aa: CASRGLAKNIQYF
CDR3nt: TGTGCCAGCAGGGGCCTAGCCAAAAACATTCAGTACTTC

abundance: .
j_gene: TRBJ2-1
d_gene: .
v_gene: TRBV11-3
CDR3aa: CASSLDPSSYNEQFF
CDR3nt: TGTGCCAGCAGCTTAGACCCTAGCTCCTACAATGAGCAGTTCTTC

abundance: .
j_gene: TRBJ1-1
d_gene: .
v_gene: TRBV28
CDR3aa: CASSTYSPTEAFF
CDR3nt: TGTGCCAGCAGTACTTACAGCCCCACTGAAGCTTTCTTT

abundance: .
j_gene: TRBJ2-2
d_gene: TRBD1
v_gene: TRBV14
CDR3aa: CASSQGGDRGIGELFF
CDR3nt: TGTGCCAGCAGCCAAGGAGGAGACAGGGGGATCGGGGAGCTGTTTTTT

abundance: once
j_gene: TRBJ1-1
d_gene: .
v_gene: TRBV5-1
CDR3aa: CASSSSTEMNTEAFF
CDR3nt: TGCGCCAGCAGCTCCTCGACAGAAATGAACACTGAAGCTTTCTTT

abundance: .
j_gene: TRBJ2-1
d_gene: TRBD2
v_gene: TRBV2
CDR3aa: CASSHRPTSGYNEQFF
CDR3nt: TGTGCCAGCAGTCATAGACCGACTAGCGGGTACAATGAGCAGTTCTTC

abundance: many
j_gene: TRBJ2-7
d_gene: TRBD1
v_gene: TRBV6-5
CDR3aa: CASSYGQGSSYEQYF
CDR3nt: TGTGCCAGCAGTTACGGACAGGGTAGCTCCTACGAGCAGTACTTC

abundance: once
j_gene: TRBJ2-7
d_gene: .
v_gene: TRBV28
CDR3aa: CASSAFRIPGYEQYF
CDR3nt: TGTGCCAGCAGTGCTTTCAGGATCCCCGGTTACGAGCAGTACTTC

abundance: once
j_gene: TRBJ1-5
d_gene: .
v_gene: TRBV4-1
CDR3aa: CASSQRQGNSNQPQHF
CDR3nt: TGCGCCAGCAGCCAACGTCAGGGCAATAGCAATCAGCCCCAGCATTTT

abundance: .
j_gene: TRBJ2-2
d_gene: .
v_gene: TRBV4-2
CDR3aa: CASSQGADTGELFF
CDR3nt: TGTGCCAGCAGCCAAGGAGCTGACACCGGGGAGCTGTTTTTT

abundance: .
j_gene: TRBJ1-3
d_gene: TRBD1
v_gene: TRBV7-6
CDR3aa: CASSLGQDSGNTIYF
CDR3nt: TGTGCCAGCAGCCTGGGACAGGACTCTGGAAACACCATATATTTT

abundance: .
j_gene: TRBJ2-1
d_gene: TRBD1
v_gene: TRBV27
CDR3aa: CASNQDRGSNEQFF
CDR3nt: TGTGCCAGCAATCAGGACAGGGGGAGCAATGAGCAGTTCTTC

abundance: .
j_gene: TRBJ2-1
d_gene: .
v_gene: TRBV4-2
CDR3aa: CASSQDQGGPRFF
CDR3nt: TGTGCCAGCAGCCAAGATCAGGGGGGCCCGCGGTTCTTC

abundance: .
j_gene: TRBJ1-6
d_gene: .
v_gene: TRBV6-1
CDR3aa: CASKRDGDSPLHF
CDR3nt: TGTGCCAGCAAGAGGGATGGTGATTCACCCCTCCACTTT

abundance: .
j_gene: TRBJ2-7
d_gene: .
v_gene: TRBV6-5
CDR3aa: CASSYSPGPTEQYF
CDR3nt: TGTGCCAGCAGTTACTCTCCCGGTCCAACGGAGCAGTACTTC

abundance: .
j_gene: TRBJ1-2
d_gene: .
v_gene: TRBV7-8
CDR3aa: CASSYLPTGHYGYTF
CDR3nt: TGTGCCAGCAGCTACCTCCCGACAGGACACTATGGCTACACCTTC

abundance: few
j_gene: TRBJ2-1
d_gene: TRBD2
v_gene: TRBV4-2
CDR3aa: CASSQERGLAGRHEQFF
CDR3nt: TGTGCCAGCAGCCAAGAGAGGGGACTAGCGGGGAGGCATGAGCAGTTCTTC